This is a list of T cell receptor beta chains from one sample in a study of molecular identifiers for immune sequencing clone quantification. TCRdb redid the calling of the PCR reads with MiXCR, one entry per CDR3 protein. The sample holds around 480,000 distinct CDR3 sequences, roughly 24% seen once. Sequences were obtained from naive CD8+ T cells from blood, with Jurkat cell RNA spiked in. Receptors originate from a human donor in good health. Some libraries in this study had Jurkat cell RNA spiked in. The CDR3 runs from the conserved cysteine through the conserved F or W. The D gene is left open where the match is weak. Clone size is shown for a subset of rows, as once, few, many or a class of expanded clone.

DNA	CDR3	V	size	J	D
TGTGCCAGCAGTTATTCGACAGGGTCCGCCTACAAGCAGTACTTC	CASSYSTGSAYKQYF	TRBV6-6	.	TRBJ2-7	TRBD1
TGTGCCATCAGTGTTCCGGGGAACACAGATACGCAGTATTTT	CAISVPGNTDTQYF	TRBV10-3	many	TRBJ2-3	.
TGTGCCAGCAGCTTGGTTTCCGGGTCTGGAAACACCATATATTTT	CASSLVSGSGNTIYF	TRBV5-6	once	TRBJ1-3	.
TGTGCCACCAGCAAGGGACAGGAAGTTTATAATTCACCCCTCCACTTT	CATSKGQEVYNSPLHF	TRBV15	.	TRBJ1-6	TRBD1
TGTGCCAGCAGCTCAATAGGGGGACTAGCGGGGGAGAGGTACCAAGAGACCCAGTACTTC	CASSSIGGLAGERYQETQYF	TRBV21-1	few	TRBJ2-5	.
TGCGCCAGCAGCCAAGATGCAGGGATGGTTTACGAGCAGTACTTC	CASSQDAGMVYEQYF	TRBV4-1	many	TRBJ2-7	.
TGTGCCAGCAGCGGGTCCGTGGTCTGGGCTGGAAACACCATATATTTT	CASSGSVVWAGNTIYF	TRBV21-1	few	TRBJ1-3	.
TGCGCCAGCAGCCTACGGGCCGCCACCGCGGCGCTGTACTTC	CASSLRAATAALYF	TRBV10-1	once	TRBJ2-7	.
TGTGCCAGCAGCCAGGGGGGGTGGACTGAAGCTTTCTTT	CASSQGGWTEAFF	TRBV3-1	many	TRBJ1-1	.
TGTGCCAGCAGTGAAGTGAGGGGGTATAACTACGAGCAGTACTTC	CASSEVRGYNYEQYF	TRBV6-1	few	TRBJ2-7	.
TGCAGCGTTCCCCGAACCGGAGACAGGGTCCCAAACTATGGCTACACCTTC	CSVPRTGDRVPNYGYTF	TRBV29-1	many	TRBJ1-2	TRBD1
TGTGCCAGCGGCGTCCTAGGGGGCGGAGAGACCCAGTACTTC	CASGVLGGGETQYF	TRBV9	once	TRBJ2-5	TRBD1
TGTGCCAGCAGCTCGTCGGACGGACCGAACACTGAAGCTTTCTTT	CASSSSDGPNTEAFF	TRBV7-9	many	TRBJ1-1	.
TGTGCCAGCAGCCCCCGGGACTCACCAAGCGGGGAGACCCAGTACTTC	CASSPRDSPSGETQYF	TRBV7-6	.	TRBJ2-5	.
TGTGCCAGCAGCTTCGGGGCCGCACCCTATGGCTACACCTTC	CASSFGAAPYGYTF	TRBV5-5	.	TRBJ1-2	.
TGTGCCAGCAGCTCCTCGGACAGCCTTTATAATTCACCCCTCCACTTT	CASSSSDSLYNSPLHF	TRBV6-5	.	TRBJ1-6	.
TGTGCCAGCAGCCAAGACGGCCCTAGCGGGAGTTGGGGTGAGCAGTTCTTC	CASSQDGPSGSWGEQFF	TRBV3-1	few	TRBJ2-1	TRBD2
TGTTCCAGTACCACCTCGGGGCCCTCGCCCTTTGACATTCAGTACTTC	CSSTTSGPSPFDIQYF	TRBV19	once	TRBJ2-4	.
TGTGCCAGCAGTTGGACAGGGAGCACAGATACGCAGTATTTT	CASSWTGSTDTQYF	TRBV28	few	TRBJ2-3	TRBD1
TGTGCCAGCAGCTCGGAGGTTACCAATTGGAATGAGCAGTTCTTC	CASSSEVTNWNEQFF	TRBV5-6	.	TRBJ2-1	.
TGTGCCAGCAGCCCTGACTCTCCGTACACCGGGGAGCTGTTTTTT	CASSPDSPYTGELFF	TRBV12-3/TRBV12-4	few	TRBJ2-2	.
TGCAGTGCTAGAGGGGCTAGACTTCAGTCCCAAGAGACCCAGTACTTC	CSARGARLQSQETQYF	TRBV20-1	.	TRBJ2-5	.
TGCGTCAGCAGCGACGGCCCCCGGGACAGGGTTTACAATGAGCAGTTCTTC	CVSSDGPRDRVYNEQFF	TRBV4-1	.	TRBJ2-1	TRBD1
TGTGCCTGGTCCGGGTATAATCGCTACGAGCAGTACTTC	CAWSGYNRYEQYF	TRBV30	many	TRBJ2-7	.
TGTGCCAGCAGCGTTAGCGGGCCCATCAGTACGCAGTATTTT	CASSVSGPISTQYF	TRBV12-3/TRBV12-4	many	TRBJ2-3	TRBD2
TGTGCCAGCAGTTTTCATCCGGGGGGAGGGCCAAGCAATGAGCAGTTCTTC	CASSFHPGGGPSNEQFF	TRBV27	.	TRBJ2-1	TRBD2
TGTGCCAGCAGCACAGGGGGGTCCTACGAGCAGTACTTC	CASSTGGSYEQYF	TRBV7-2	many	TRBJ2-7	TRBD1
TGTGCCAGCAGTGACTCCCTGAACACTGAAGCTTTCTTT	CASSDSLNTEAFF	TRBV27	many	TRBJ1-1	.
TGTGCCACCAGCGGGGACAGGGTGAACACTGAAGCTTTCTTT	CATSGDRVNTEAFF	TRBV15	few	TRBJ1-1	TRBD1
TGTGCCAGCAGTTATCAGACGGGGAACACTGAAGCTTTCTTT	CASSYQTGNTEAFF	TRBV6-2/TRBV6-3	many	TRBJ1-1	.
TGTGCCAGCAGTCCGCGGGACCCAGGGCACACTGAAGCTTTCTTT	CASSPRDPGHTEAFF	TRBV27	.	TRBJ1-1	.
TGTGCCTGGAGTCCGGCGGGAGGCCCCTACGAGCAGTACTTC	CAWSPAGGPYEQYF	TRBV30	.	TRBJ2-7	TRBD2
TGTGCCAGCGGGGGGGGGATTGAGCAGTTCTTC	CASGGGIEQFF	TRBV7-9	.	TRBJ2-1	TRBD2
TGCAGTGCTCGACAGCTAAATTACAATGAGCAGTTCTTC	CSARQLNYNEQFF	TRBV20-1	.	TRBJ2-1	.
TGTGCCAGCAGCATCCAGGGAAAACAGAACTATGGCTACACCTTC	CASSIQGKQNYGYTF	TRBV27	.	TRBJ1-2	.
TGTGCCAGCAGCTTAGGCCCGGCTAGCGGGAGCTACGAGCAGTACTTC	CASSLGPASGSYEQYF	TRBV13	few	TRBJ2-7	TRBD2
TGCGCCAGCAGCCAAGATAGAGGCAGGGGATACGAGCAGTACTTC	CASSQDRGRGYEQYF	TRBV4-3	many	TRBJ2-7	.
TGTGCCAGCAGCCCCACTGCGGGGCAACGCACAGATACGCAGTATTTT	CASSPTAGQRTDTQYF	TRBV7-9	few	TRBJ2-3	.
TGTGCCAGCCGTTACGCGGGAGAGGTGCCTTACGAGCAGTACTTC	CASRYAGEVPYEQYF	TRBV6-2/TRBV6-3	.	TRBJ2-7	TRBD2
TGTGCCAGCAGCGCCGACAGAAACACTGAAGCTTTCTTT	CASSADRNTEAFF	TRBV2	.	TRBJ1-1	.
TGTGCCAGCGGCCCTAGACTAGCCCCAGGCTACGAGCAGTACTTC	CASGPRLAPGYEQYF	TRBV14	.	TRBJ2-7	TRBD2
TGTGCTATTAGAGCAACTGGGGCCACCGTCCTGACTTTC	CAIRATGATVLTF	TRBV30	once	TRBJ2-6	.
TGTGCCAGCAGCCAAGATAACGGTGGCGGGAGCCAAGAGACCCAGTACTTC	CASSQDNGGGSQETQYF	TRBV4-2	few	TRBJ2-5	TRBD2
TGTGTCAGCAGCCCCGAGGCTCCCGGGGAGCTGTTTTTT	CVSSPEAPGELFF	TRBV7-9	.	TRBJ2-2	.
TGCGCCAGCAGCTTGGTATTTGGGGGATACGAGCAGTACTTC	CASSLVFGGYEQYF	TRBV5-1	many	TRBJ2-7	.
TGTGCCAGCAGTCACAGGACTGATGAGTCCACTGAAGCTTTCTTT	CASSHRTDESTEAFF	TRBV27	few	TRBJ1-1	.
TGCGCCAGCAGCGGGAGAGGAGCTAGCACAGATACGCAGTATTTT	CASSGRGASTDTQYF	TRBV5-1	many	TRBJ2-3	.
TGTGCCAGCAGCCAAGACGGGGCATATAACTATGGCTACACCTTC	CASSQDGAYNYGYTF	TRBV3-1	few	TRBJ1-2	.